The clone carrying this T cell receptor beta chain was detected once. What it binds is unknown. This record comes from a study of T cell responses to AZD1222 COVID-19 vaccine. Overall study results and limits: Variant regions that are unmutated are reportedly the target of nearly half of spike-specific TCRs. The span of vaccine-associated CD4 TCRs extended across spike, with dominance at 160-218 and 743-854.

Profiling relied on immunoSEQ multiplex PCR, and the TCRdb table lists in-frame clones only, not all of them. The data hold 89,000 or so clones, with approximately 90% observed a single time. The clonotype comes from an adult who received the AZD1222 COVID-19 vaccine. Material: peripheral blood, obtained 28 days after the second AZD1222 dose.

CDR3 loop: CASSYSTGEDEQYF. The CDR3 DNA reads as TGTGCCAGCAGTTACTCGACAGGGGAGGACGAGCAGTACTTC. The J gene is TRBJ2-7, the V gene TRBV6-6; 8 bases line up with TRBD1. The CDR3 has 14 amino acids. V gave up 0 bases and J gave up 5 bases; unmatched junction bases: 3. In germline, CDR1 is MNHNY, CDR2 SVGAGI (reference sequence).